The 29 T cell receptor beta chains below all came from one sample that was sequenced in a study of molecular identifiers for immune sequencing clone quantification. A single record per CDR3 protein comes from TCRdb applying MiXCR to the PCR reads. The data contain over 550,000 distinct CDR3 sequences, about 25% of them singletons. The material sequenced was naive CD8+ T cells from blood, with Jurkat cell RNA spiked in. Subset denoted: FACS-sorted CD8+CD4-CCR7+CD45RA+ naive T cells. These receptors were obtained from a human donor in good health. Some libraries in this study had Jurkat cell RNA spiked in.

The V call is TRBV27, the J call TRBJ2-2, with 7 bases lining up with TRBD2. The CDR3 has 16 amino acids. V lost 6 bases to trimming and J lost 1 base; unmatched junction nucleotides: 8. Germline assignment: CDR1 MNHEY and CDR2 SMNVEV (reference sequence). In nucleotides, the CDR3 is TGTGCCAGCAGGAGGGGATTAGCGGGGAACACCGGGGAGCTGTTTTTT. Translation gives CASRRGLAGNTGELFF.

There are many counts of this clonotype. The chain joins TRBV19 to TRBJ1-5; possible D gene TRBD1, 5 bases. V was pared by 3 bases and J by 9 bases, with 15 bases between. The CDR3 consists of 14 residues. Germline loops: CDR1 LNHDA, CDR2 SQIVND (reference sequence). The CDR3 reads CASSIVGTAPPQHF. CDR3 nucleotide sequence: TGTGCCAGTAGTATCGTAGGGACCGCGCCGCCCCAGCATTTT.

This clonotype occurred a few times. The gene calls are TRBV20-1 and TRBJ2-7; 7 positions agree with TRBD2. The V gene end was trimmed by 4 bases and the J gene end by 5 bases; junction bases not matched to a gene: 14. The CDR3 is 15 residues long. Germline CDR1 and CDR2: DFQATT and SNEGSKA (reference sequence). The CDR3 region has the DNA TGCAGTGCTAACCGACTAGCAAGGGCTTCTGACGAGCAGTACTTC. As protein: CSANRLARASDEQYF.

Details on this clonotype: A much larger clonotype is one base distant, so this may be a read error. J is TRBJ2-7 and V is TRBV19; D is undetermined. The CDR3 totals 13 residues. CDR1 is LNHDA, CDR2 SQIVND, per germline (reference sequence). The CDR3 nucleotides read TGTGCCAGTAGTATTTCGGTCGGATACGGGCAGTACTTC. Translating it yields CASSISVGYGQYF.

The V call is TRBV7-8, the J call TRBJ2-1; 14 bases align to TRBD2. The CDR3 runs to 20 residues. The germline CDR1 and CDR2 sequences are SGHVS and FQNEAQ. V was pared by 0 bases and J by 3 bases, with 10 bases of the junction left unmatched. This CDR3 reads CASSLAGTSGGLNNYNEQFF. The CDR3 DNA is TGTGCCAGCAGCTTAGCGGGGACTAGCGGGGGACTAAACAACTACAATGAGCAGTTCTTC.

The sample holds many counts of this clonotype. The chain couples TRBV20-1 to TRBJ2-4; D is unresolved. This CDR3 has 15 residues. V lost 7 bases to trimming and J lost 0 bases, with 16 bases between them. Germline CDR1 is DFQATT and CDR2 is SNEGSKA (reference sequence). For the CDR3, the DNA is TGCAGTGGGATGGTCCAGACGGTAGCCAAAAACATTCAGTACTTC. Its protein is CSGMVQTVAKNIQYF.

The chain recombines TRBV3-1 with TRBJ2-2, with 7 bases identical to TRBD1. The V and J ends lost 4 bases and 0 bases, in that order; junction bases with no gene match: 14. Germline V CDR1 and CDR2: LGHDT, YNNKEL (reference sequence). This CDR3 has 19 amino acids. The CDR3 region is CASSRDRGRDWANTGELFF. The CDR3 DNA is TGTGCCAGCAGCCGGGATAGGGGGCGAGACTGGGCGAACACCGGGGAGCTGTTTTTT.

This clonotype was recorded a few times. This chain connects TRBV6-6 to TRBJ2-2; TRBD2 aligns across 7 bases. Germline assignment: CDR1 MNHNY and CDR2 SVGAGI (reference sequence). The V gene end was trimmed by 0 bases and the J gene end by 6 bases; junction bases not matched to a gene: 13. CDR3 length: 18 residues. The CDR3 DNA follows: TGTGCCAGCAGTTACTCGCGGGAGCAGGGATACGCCGCCGGGGAGCTGTTTTTT. Translating it yields CASSYSREQGYAAGELFF.

The chain uses TRBV28 and TRBJ2-7; D is ambiguous. CDR3 length: 15 amino acids. The ends were cut back, 3 bases at V and 0 bases at J, with 12 bases in the middle. The germline V gene encodes CDR1 MDHEN and CDR2 SYDVKM. CDR3: CASSFVGRHSYEQYF. CDR3 in DNA: TGTGCCAGCAGTTTCGTTGGCCGACACTCCTACGAGCAGTACTTC.

This clonotype was observed a few times. This chain links TRBV7-2 with TRBJ2-1; TRBD2 might be the D (5 bases). Trimming cost V 2 bases and J 6 bases, with 11 bases left between them. Germline-derived CDR1 and CDR2 are SGHTA and FQGNSA. CDR3 length equals 14 residues. CDR3 amino acids: CASSLSGSFNEQFF. The CDR3 bases are TGTGCCAGCAGCTTAAGCGGCTCTTTCAATGAGCAGTTCTTC. The variable domain in full, with the rest retrieved from reference TRBV7-2 and TRBJ2-1, is GAGVSQSPSNKVTEKGKDVELRCDPISGHTALYWYRQSLGQGLEFLIYFQGNSAPDKSGLPSDRFSAERTGGSVSTLTIQRTQQEDSAVYLCASSLSGSFNEQFFGPGTRLTVL.

For this clonotype: This sequence may be a read error, since a much larger clone differs from it by one base. This rearrangement joins TRBV28 to TRBJ2-3, with 8 nucleotides matching TRBD2. Looked up from germline, CDR1 is MDHEN and CDR2 is SYDVKM. After removal of 6 bases from V and 4 bases from J, the junction contained 12 bases not matched to a gene. The CDR3 loop spans 16 amino acids. CDR3 loop: CASRGTAGVVADTQYF. The DNA of the CDR3 is TGTGCCAGCAGGGGTACAGCGGGAGTGGTGGCAGATACGCAGTATTTT.

In regard to this clonotype: One junction end disagrees with the germline gene, perhaps due to a read error. The chain links TRBV4-3 to TRBJ1-1; 8 bases are a match to TRBD1. Germline V gene lookup returns CDR1 LGHNA and CDR2 YSLEER. The CDR3 consists of 16 residues. CDR3 nucleotide sequence: TGCGACAGCAGCCAGATCCAGGGGGCGAGGAACACTGAAGCTTTCTTT. It codes for CDSSQIQGARNTEAFF.

Only a few counts were recorded for this clonotype. The CDR3 nucleotides read TGTGCCTGGAGTGTCTGGGCAGGGAGTGAGCAGTTCTTC. It encodes CAWSVWAGSEQFF. The genes are TRBV30 and TRBJ2-1, with D perhaps matching TRBD1 or TRBD2 (5 bases each). Trimming took off 0 bases at V and 9 bases at J, with 12 bases between the two ends. CDR3 length equals 13 residues. Germline values: CDR1 GTSNPN, CDR2 SVGIG (reference sequence).

The V gene is TRBV20-1, the J gene TRBJ2-5; 8 bases fit TRBD1. Germline CDR1 is DFQATT and CDR2 is SNEGSKA (reference sequence). This CDR3 region has 15 residues. V lost 5 bases and J lost 0; bases outside the gene matches: 8. This chain's CDR3 is CSAYPPDRDQETQYF. The CDR3, as DNA: TGCAGTGCTTACCCCCCGGACAGGGACCAAGAGACCCAGTACTTC.

Regarding this clonotype: One junction end does not reproduce the germline sequence, and a read error may be involved. This sequence joins TRBV19 and TRBJ2-1; no firm D call. CDR3 length: 11 amino acids. Germline V gene sequence: CDR1 LNHDA, CDR2 SQIVND (reference sequence). The CDR3 sequence: CASSLRQELFF. CDR3 DNA: TGTGCCAGTAGTCTTCGTCAGGAGCTGTTCTTC.

This chain joins TRBV5-6 and TRBJ2-7; D may be TRBD2 (6 bases). CDR1 is SGHDT and CDR2 is YYEEEE in the germline V gene. Trimming removed 1 base at V and 4 bases at J, with 12 bases between. This CDR3 comprises 14 residues. CDR3 sequence reads: CASSLWLAVYEQYF. The CDR3 DNA reads TGTGCCAGCAGCTTGTGGTTAGCGGTGTACGAGCAGTACTTC.

Comments on this clonotype: A read error may account for a junction end that differs from germline. This sequence joins TRBV7-9 and TRBJ2-3; D gene ambiguous. CDR3 length: 14 amino acids. Per germline, CDR1 SEHNR and CDR2 FQNEAQ (reference sequence). The CDR3: CASSQDKNTDTQYF. CDR3 nucleotide sequence: TGTGCCAGCAGCCAAGACAAAAATACAGATACGCAATATTTT.

The rearrangement uses TRBV13 and TRBJ2-7; 13 nucleotides agree with TRBD2. CDR1 and CDR2 from the germline V gene are PRHDT and FYEKMQ (reference sequence). The ends lost 5 bases at V and 2 bases at J; junction bases unmatched: 6. This CDR3 comprises 16 residues. The CDR3 DNA is TGTGCCAGCAGCCCGACTAGCGGGGGGCCCCCCTACGAGCAGTACTTC. It encodes CASSPTSGGPPYEQYF.

To note about this clonotype: A read error is possible here, since a much larger clone lies one base away. V usage is TRBV7-9 and J usage is TRBJ2-3; TRBD1 matches 7 bases. The DNA end is more similar to TRBJ1-5, so the J call may be wrong. The CDR3 runs 17 residues. Germline loops: CDR1 SEHNR, CDR2 FQNEAQ (reference sequence). The CDR3 sequence: CASSLAAGQVSTDTQHF. DNA for the CDR3: TGTGCCAGCAGCTTAGCGGCCGGACAGGTTAGCACAGATACGCAGCATTTT.

This clonotype was seen ten or more times. The CDR3 is CATSDRDSTADTQYF. The CDR3 DNA reads as TGTGCCACCAGTGACCGGGACAGCACGGCAGATACGCAGTATTTT. The chain combines TRBV24-1 with TRBJ2-3, with 7 positions matching TRBD1. The trim removed 4 bases at V and 4 bases at J, leaving 7 bases unmatched. Per the germline V gene, CDR1 is KGHDR and CDR2 is SFDVKD. The CDR3 sequence is 15 residues long.

This clonotype was seen at least ten times. The chain employs TRBV7-3 and TRBJ2-3; possible D gene TRBD1, 6 bases. Deletions cut 4 bases from V and 5 bases from J, with 10 bases between. This CDR3 contains 13 residues. CDR1 is SGHTA and CDR2 is FQGTGA in the germline V gene. DNA of the CDR3: TGTGCCAGCAGCTCAACAGGGTTAGATACGCAGTATTTT. It codes for CASSSTGLDTQYF.

On this clonotype itself: A read error may be the cause here, since a much bigger clone is one base away. The gene calls are TRBV7-9 and TRBJ2-7, with TRBD1 as a possible D gene (5 bases). CDR1 SEHNR and CDR2 FQNEAQ come from the germline V gene (reference sequence). This CDR3 is built from 14 residues. Trimming removed 7 bases at V and 5 bases at J, with 18 bases between. CDR3 residues: CASIRSTGSDEQYF. For the CDR3, the DNA is TGTGCCAGCATCAGAAGTACAGGTTCGGACGAGCAGTACTTC.

This clonotype has just a few counts. The rearrangement joins TRBV13 to TRBJ2-1; TRBD2 matches at 12 bases. CDR3 length: 17 residues. V shed 5 bases and J 4 bases; nucleotides not matched to a gene: 9. Per the germline V gene, CDR1 is PRHDT and CDR2 is FYEKMQ (reference sequence). The CDR3 DNA reads TGTGCCAGCAGCACCCGACTAGCGGGAGTAAGGTACAATGAGCAGTTCTTC. Amino acid sequence: CASSTRLAGVRYNEQFF.

In its sample, this clonotype was seen many times. This chain joins TRBV7-9 and TRBJ1-1, with D perhaps matching TRBD1 (6 bases). The CDR3 is made up of 15 amino acids. V was clipped by 7 bases and J by 2 bases, with 17 bases between them. Germline loops: CDR1 SEHNR, CDR2 FQNEAQ (reference sequence). CDR3 coding DNA: TGTGCCAGCACCCACTCGACAGGAATCAACACTGAAGCTTTCTTT. It yields the protein CASTHSTGINTEAFF.

This clonotype was detected many times. The V gene is TRBV28, the J gene TRBJ1-5, with TRBD1 identical over 10 bases. CDR1 and CDR2 (germline): MDHEN, SYDVKM. The ends lost 6 bases at V and 2 bases at J; junction bases unmatched: 7. CDR3 length: 16 residues. The CDR3 region has the DNA TGTGCCAGCAGCTCTAGCGGGACAGGGGGCAATCAGCCCCAGCATTTT. This encodes CASSSSGTGGNQPQHF. Full variable domain (rest looked up from reference TRBV28 and TRBJ1-5): DVKVTQSSRYLVKRTGEKVFLECVQDMDHENMFWYRQDPGLGLRLIYFSYDVKMKEKGDIPEGYSVSREKKERFSLILESASTNQTSMYLCASSSSGTGGNQPQHFGDGTRLSIL.

Note on this clonotype: A read error is possible here, since a much larger clone lies one base away. The chain employs TRBV4-1 and TRBJ2-2; D is perhaps TRBD1 (6 bases). Germline values: CDR1 MGHRA, CDR2 YSYEKL. This CDR3 has 16 residues. The CDR3 DNA reads TGCGCCAGCAGCCAAGAGGGGCAGGGGCTACCCGGGGAGCTGGTTTTT. It yields the protein CASSQEGQGLPGELVF.

This clonotype came up many times. The V and J genes are TRBV12-3 or TRBV12-4 and TRBJ2-3; weak D call: TRBD2 (6 bases). V lost 6 bases and J 1 base, leaving 14 bases between the germline ends. The CDR3 is made up of 15 amino acids. CDR3 in amino acids: CASSSSGLRTDTQYF. For the CDR3, the DNA is TGTGCCAGCAGCTCCTCGGGACTTCGCACAGATACGCAGTATTTT.

About this clonotype itself: This may come from a read error, since a much larger clone is one base off. This rearrangement joins TRBV29-1 to TRBJ2-7, with D maybe TRBD2 (6 bases). Germline loops: CDR1 SQVTM, CDR2 ANQGSEA. The CDR3 sequence is 13 residues long. The CDR3 nucleotides read TGCGGCGCCGCTGGAGGGCCCCTCTACGAGCAGTACTTC. Translating it yields CGAAGGPLYEQYF.

The chain carries TRBV19 and TRBJ1-5, with D possibly being TRBD1 (6 bases). The length of the CDR3 is 17 residues. Trimming stripped 1 base from V and 1 base from J, with 14 bases between. Germline V gives CDR1 LNHDA, CDR2 SQIVND (reference sequence). The CDR3 DNA reads as TGTGCCAGTAGTATAGTCTCGGGGGCTTTAAGCAATCAGCCCCAGCATTTT. Protein product: CASSIVSGALSNQPQHF.